The 27 T cell receptor beta chains given below trace back to one sample, sequenced in a study of cytomegalovirus exposure and HLA in healthy donors. PCR employed 60 Vbeta and 13 Jbeta primers. Libraries were prepared by immunoSEQ multiplex PCR; TCRdb keeps only in-frame clonotypes and omits some of them. This table holds 270,000 or so clones, roughly 85% found once. Sequencing was performed on PBMCs. These receptors were collected from a man in his forties or fifties in good health and CMV-seropositive.

V usage is TRBV7-2 and J usage is TRBJ2-5, with no clear D. From germline, CDR1 is SGHTA and CDR2 FQGNSA. The CDR3 is 13 residues long. The germline V and J ends were trimmed by 5 bases and 3 bases, with 10 bases remaining between them. Here the CDR3 reads CASSADPEETQYF. CDR3 DNA sequence: TGTGCCAGCAGCGCGGATCCCGAAGAGACCCAGTACTTC.

The gene calls are TRBV7-9 and TRBJ2-5, with D possibly TRBD1 on 6 matching bases. CDR3 size: 15 residues. The germline V gene encodes CDR1 SEHNR and CDR2 FQNEAQ (reference sequence). Trimming shortened V by 2 bases and J by 1 base, and 11 bases separated the two germline ends. CDR3 coding DNA: TGTGCCAGCAGCTTAACACAGGGACCCCAAGAGACCCAGTACTTC. Translation: CASSLTQGPQETQYF. The full variable domain, in which reference TRBV7-9 and TRBJ2-5 provide the parts outside the CDR3, is DTGVSQNPRHKITKRGQNVTFRCDPISEHNRLYWYRQTLGQGPEFLTYFQNEAQLEKSRLLSDRFSAERPKGSFSTLEIQRTEQGDSAMYLCASSLTQGPQETQYFGPGTRLLVL.

V usage is TRBV7-6 and J usage is TRBJ2-3; tentative D call: TRBD2 (6 bases). Trimming shortened V by 1 base and J by 0 bases, and 11 bases separated the two germline ends. The CDR3 runs to 16 residues. Looked up from germline, CDR1 is SGHVS and CDR2 is FNYEAQ. CDR3 in amino acids: CASSLGPSGSTDTQYF. CDR3 DNA sequence: TGTGCCAGCAGCTTAGGCCCGAGCGGGAGCACAGATACGCAGTATTTT.

J is TRBJ2-3 and V is TRBV28, with 7 bases fitting TRBD1. The CDR3 contains 15 residues. The V and J ends lost 2 bases and 0 bases, in that order; junction bases with no gene match: 2. Germline assignment: CDR1 MDHEN and CDR2 SYDVKM. CDR3 coding DNA: TGTGCCAGCAGTTTAGGGGGACAGAGCACAGATACGCAGTATTTT. Encoded protein: CASSLGGQSTDTQYF.

A note on this clone: At one of its ends the junction is not consistent with the germline gene, which may arise from a read error. The rearrangement uses TRBV7-7 and TRBJ1-2; the D is unclear. The CDR3 contains 14 residues. Germline V CDR1 and CDR2: SSHAT, FNYEAQ (reference sequence). Written as DNA, the CDR3 is TGTGCTAGCAGCTTATCTACTGAACCCTATGGCTACACCTTC. This translates into CASSLSTEPYGYTF.

The chain links TRBV25-1 to TRBJ2-1; no clear D gene. The CDR3 is 12 amino acids. The ends were cut back, 2 bases at V and 12 bases at J, with 11 bases in the middle. Germline V gene lookup returns CDR1 MGHDK and CDR2 SYGVNS. The CDR3 region is CASSEGPKGQFF. The CDR3, as DNA: TGTGCCAGCAGTGAAGGGCCGAAAGGGCAGTTCTTC.

This clone showed up just once. J is TRBJ1-1 and V is TRBV19; a possible D gene is TRBD1 (5 bases). In germline, CDR1 is LNHDA, CDR2 SQIVND (reference sequence). V was clipped by 5 bases and J by 7 bases, with 17 bases between them. The CDR3 extends over 14 amino acids. CDR3 DNA sequence: TGTGCCAGTAGTCCACCCTGGACACCCCGTGAAGCTTTCTTT. Translating it yields CASSPPWTPREAFF.

V is TRBV28 and J is TRBJ2-1; 9 bases fit TRBD2. Germline V gives CDR1 MDHEN, CDR2 SYDVKM. The CDR3 extends over 16 amino acids. V dropped 6 bases and J dropped 3; count of bases not matched to a gene: 9. CDR3 loop: CASRTTGTSLYNEQFF. CDR3 coding DNA: TGTGCCAGCAGAACCACCGGGACTAGCCTCTACAATGAGCAGTTCTTC.

This clone has just one count. The J gene is TRBJ2-3, the V gene TRBV4-1; D may be TRBD1 (7 bases). The germline V gene encodes CDR1 MGHRA and CDR2 YSYEKL. The CDR3 has 16 amino acids. With 1 base removed from V and 1 base from J, the gap between germline ends came to 12 bases. CDR3 region: CASSQVEGAGTDTQYF. DNA for the CDR3: TGCGCCAGCAGCCAAGTGGAGGGGGCCGGCACAGATACGCAGTATTTT.

This clone came up once. V is TRBV14 and J is TRBJ2-1, with TRBD2 matching 7 bases. Germline V CDR1 and CDR2: SGHDN, FVKESK. This CDR3 has 15 residues. V lost 6 bases to trimming and J lost 3 bases; unmatched junction nucleotides: 8. The DNA for the CDR3 is TGTGCCAGCAGGAAACTAGCGCGTCGCTACAATGAGCAGTTCTTC. This translates into CASRKLARRYNEQFF.

The chain joins TRBV27 to TRBJ2-7; 13 bases map to TRBD2. V was clipped by 2 bases and J by 4 bases; unmatched bases: 5. The germline V gene encodes CDR1 MNHEY and CDR2 SMNVEV (reference sequence). The CDR3 consists of 16 residues. CDR3 sequence (DNA): TGTGCCAGCAGTTTACTCGGACTAGCGGGAGTTTACGAGCAGTACTTC. It is translated as CASSLLGLAGVYEQYF.

The chain recombines TRBV4-3 with TRBJ1-1; 10 bases map to TRBD1. The CDR3 is 13 amino acids. The trim removed 5 bases at V and 5 bases at J, leaving 2 bases unmatched. Germline CDR1 reads LGHNA; CDR2 reads YSLEER. The CDR3 DNA follows: TGCGCCAGCAGCGAGGGACAGGGGACTGAAGCTTTCTTT. Protein sequence: CASSEGQGTEAFF.

The chain couples TRBV27 to TRBJ1-2; no clear D. Trimming cost V 4 bases and J 0 bases, with 3 bases left between them. The CDR3 totals 12 residues. Germline assignment: CDR1 MNHEY and CDR2 SMNVEV (reference sequence). The CDR3 region has the DNA TGTGCCAGCAGTTCCACTAACTATGGCTACACCTTC. It encodes CASSSTNYGYTF.

The rearrangement links TRBV30 to TRBJ2-2; D is unresolved. There are 15 residues in the CDR3. Germline CDR1 GTSNPN, CDR2 SVGIG (reference sequence). Trimming removed 0 bases at V and 1 base at J, with 9 bases between. The CDR3: CAWSVRLLNTGELFF. The CDR3 DNA is TGTGCCTGGAGTGTGAGACTTTTGAACACCGGGGAGCTGTTTTTT.

The rearrangement links TRBV2 to TRBJ2-7; 10 bases are shared with TRBD2. After removal of 6 bases from V and 3 bases from J, the junction contained 8 bases not matched to a gene. Looked up from germline, CDR1 is SNHLY and CDR2 is FYNNEI. This CDR3 contains 15 residues. The CDR3 nucleotides are TGTGCCAGCAGCACAGGACTAGCGGATAGCTACGAGCAGTACTTC. Translated, it gives CASSTGLADSYEQYF.

V usage is TRBV7-9 and J usage is TRBJ1-5, with 7 bases fitting TRBD1. The V gene end was trimmed by 1 base and the J gene end by 4 bases; junction bases not matched to a gene: 4. The germline CDR1 and CDR2 sequences are SEHNR and FQNEAQ (reference sequence). The CDR3 totals 15 residues. CDR3 amino acids: CASSLGTGFNQPQHF. CDR3 bases: TGTGCCAGCAGCTTAGGGACAGGTTTTAATCAGCCCCAGCATTTT.

The chain links TRBV5-4 to TRBJ2-1; D is perhaps TRBD2 (7 bases). Trimming removed 4 bases from V and 1 base from J, with 15 bases in between. Looked up from germline, CDR1 is SGHNT and CDR2 is YYREEE (reference sequence). The CDR3 totals 16 residues. CDR3 coding DNA: TGTGCCAGCAGCCCTTCGGGGGGCGCTTCCTACAATGAGCAGTTCTTC. The encoded protein is CASSPSGGASYNEQFF.

The V call is TRBV7-9, the J call TRBJ2-3; 9 bases map to TRBD2. CDR3 length equals 16 residues. Per germline, CDR1 SEHNR and CDR2 FQNEAQ (reference sequence). J gave up 4 bases and V 1 base, and 6 bases lay outside the gene matches. The CDR3 nucleotides read TGTGCCAGCAGCTTAGTTACAGCGGGAGGCCCAGATACGCAGTATTTT. This codes for CASSLVTAGGPDTQYF.

The rearrangement links TRBV9 to TRBJ1-3; no clear D gene. With 0 bases removed from V and 3 bases from J, the gap between germline ends came to 13 bases. Germline lookup yields CDR1 SGDLS and CDR2 YYNGEE. The CDR3 totals 16 residues. DNA of the CDR3: TGTGCCAGCAGCGTAGAGCCGGGAAGATATGGAAACACCATATATTTT. Protein product: CASSVEPGRYGNTIYF.

This chain links TRBV5-1 with TRBJ2-1, with D perhaps TRBD1 (5 bases). The germline V gene has CDR1 SGHRS and CDR2 YFSETQ. V gave up 0 bases and J gave up 6 bases, with 16 bases separating them. This CDR3 contains 16 residues. CDR3 coding DNA: TGCGCCAGCAGCTTGGGGTGGGGCCTGGATGGCAATGAGCAGTTCTTC. This encodes CASSLGWGLDGNEQFF.

The chain combines TRBV6-5 with TRBJ1-5; D remains unclear. The CDR3 consists of 15 residues. Germline V gene sequence: CDR1 MNHEY, CDR2 SVGAGI. Trimming shortened V by 5 bases and J by 2 bases, and 13 bases separated the two germline ends. CDR3 sequence reads: CASSIMWGGNQPQHF. CDR3 bases: TGTGCCAGCAGTATAATGTGGGGAGGCAATCAGCCCCAGCATTTT.

The chain combines TRBV5-1 with TRBJ2-1; TRBD2 agrees at 9 bases. CDR1 and CDR2 from the germline V gene are SGHRS and YFSETQ. This CDR3 has 15 residues. Losses at the gene ends were 4 bases for V and 8 bases for J; bases not matched to a gene: 10. The CDR3 bases are TGCGCCAGCAGCCCCGATAGCGGGAGTTGGTATGAGCAGTTCTTC. Amino acid sequence: CASSPDSGSWYEQFF.

This chain connects TRBV7-9 to TRBJ2-1, with 8 bases identical to TRBD1. Germline V CDR1 and CDR2: SEHNR, FQNEAQ (reference sequence). This CDR3 comprises 15 residues. With 2 bases clipped from V and 6 bases from J, the junction kept 6 bases outside the gene matches. This CDR3 reads CASSLQGGQGNEQFF. CDR3 DNA: TGTGCCAGCAGCTTACAGGGTGGACAGGGCAATGAGCAGTTCTTC.

This chain uses TRBV6-1 with TRBJ1-1; D is unclear. The CDR3 sequence is 12 residues long. Germline CDR1 is MNHNS and CDR2 is SASEGT. V lost 5 bases, J lost 1 base, and 5 bases lay in between. The CDR3 bases are TGTGCCAGCAGTCCATCGAACACTGAAGCTTTCTTT. Residues: CASSPSNTEAFF.

The genes are TRBV27 and TRBJ2-2, with TRBD2 as a possible D gene (5 bases). The CDR3 consists of 15 residues. V was cut by 7 bases and J by 4 bases, with 16 bases left in between. CDR1 MNHEY and CDR2 SMNVEV come from the germline V gene (reference sequence). CDR3 amino acids: CASTTWSRGTGELFF. CDR3 nucleotide sequence: TGTGCCAGCACTACGTGGAGCCGGGGCACCGGGGAGCTGTTTTTT.

The chain is built from TRBV7-9 and TRBJ2-4; 9 bases are a match to TRBD1. Unmatched junction bases numbered 18, after V lost 4 bases and J lost 8 bases. Germline loops: CDR1 SEHNR, CDR2 FQNEAQ (reference sequence). This CDR3 comprises 18 residues. The CDR3 sequence is CASSSVARMDRGEDIQYF. In DNA, the CDR3 is TGTGCCAGCAGCTCTGTCGCCCGAATGGACAGGGGAGAAGACATTCAGTACTTC.

There are a few counts of this clone. The chain carries TRBV5-6 and TRBJ1-1, with D possibly being TRBD1 (6 bases). Germline CDR1 is SGHDT and CDR2 is YYEEEE. Between the trimmed V and J ends, which lost 4 bases and 4 bases, there was a span of 17 bases. This CDR3 comprises 15 residues. In DNA, the CDR3 is TGTGCCAGCAGCCCGCCTTATGTAGGGGGCACTGAAGCTTTCTTT. Protein sequence: CASSPPYVGGTEAFF.